Below, one T cell receptor beta chain is given with its context. Antigen specificity is unknown. Repertoires were generated with immunoSEQ multiplex PCR, while TCRdb's copy carries only in-frame clones and drops some. The repertoire holds around 100,000 clones, less than 80% seen once, with about 2.1% in the top ten. The data are from a study of fetal regulatory T cell absence and autoimmunity. General study findings and limits: Pancreas TCRs were oligoclonally enriched versus cord blood, some clones over 80-fold. In IPEX, the enrichment was taken to support antigen-driven autoimmunity before birth.

V lost 3 bases to trimming and J lost 3 bases; unmatched junction nucleotides: 5. CDR3 size: 16 residues. The V gene's germline CDR1 is SNHLY and CDR2 FYNNEI. This sequence joins TRBV2 and TRBJ2-7, with 13 bases that match TRBD2. The clonotype originates from a male donor with IPEX syndrome. The source material was pancreas tissue. The CDR3 protein is CASSEGLAGSDYEQYF. CDR3 DNA: TGTGCCAGCAGTGAGGGACTAGCGGGATCCGACTACGAGCAGTACTTC. Filled out from reference TRBV2 and TRBJ2-7, the complete variable domain reads EPEVTQTPSHQVTQMGQEVILRCVPISNHLYFYWYRQILGQKVEFLVSFYNNEISEKSEIFDDQFSVERPDGSNFTLKIRSTKLEDSAMYFCASSEGLAGSDYEQYFGPGTRLTVT.